The next 22 T cell receptor beta chains were all read from a single sample in a study of T cells in women clearing cervical HPV infection. Sequencing used immunoSEQ multiplex PCR; TCRdb keeps in-frame clones, though not all of them. Its table lists approximately 35,000 clones. The sequenced sample was blood buffy coat. These receptors came from a woman aged 18 to 75 with a cervical HPV16 infection that either progressed to CIN3+ or cleared (not recorded which).

Notes on this clone: The read halts 3 residues ahead of the CDR3 end, with the missing end drawn from the germline J gene. V usage is TRBV5-6 and J usage is TRBJ2-2, with 7 positions matching TRBD1. Germline lookup yields CDR1 SGHDT and CDR2 YYEEEE. This CDR3 is 14 amino acids long. V was pared by 4 bases and J by 7 bases, with 7 bases of the junction left unmatched. The CDR3 sequence is CASSLGTENGELFF. The part of the CDR3 DNA that was read is TGTGCCAGCAGCCTTGGGACAGAGAACGGGGAG.

To note about this clone: The read ends 3 residues before the CDR3 terminus; that terminus is restored from the germline J gene. The V and J genes are TRBV7-9 and TRBJ1-3; 7 nucleotides match TRBD1. From germline, CDR1 is SEHNR and CDR2 FQNEAQ (reference sequence). CDR3 length equals 15 residues. Trimming at V came to 3 bases and at J to 6 bases, leaving 8 bases not matched to a gene. The CDR3 spells CASSFRQGSENTIYF. The DNA read from the CDR3 is TGTGCCAGCAGCTTCCGACAGGGTAGTGAAAACACC.

Notes on this clone: The CDR3 end falls 3 residues outside the read, so it is completed with the germline J gene. The chain carries TRBV7-9 and TRBJ2-3; 7 bases align to TRBD1. The CDR3 spans 13 residues. The V segment lost 9 bases and the J segment 6 bases; nucleotides outside the gene matches: 9. Germline loops: CDR1 SEHNR, CDR2 FQNEAQ (reference sequence). The covered CDR3 bases are TGTGCCAGTGCTAGGGGGCTGGGGGATACG. It translates to CASARGLGDT. The entire CDR3 is CASARGLGDTQYF.

CDR3 sequence: CAWSRGLAGGGRANEQFF. The covered CDR3 bases are TGTGCCTGGAGTAGAGGACTAGCGGGAGGAGGGAGGGCCAATGAG. The rearrangement links TRBV30 to TRBJ2-1; 14 nucleotides line up with TRBD2. Read data end 3 residues before the CDR3 end; the end is taken from the germline J gene. Trimming removed 2 bases from V and 6 bases from J; junction bases left unmatched: 12. The CDR3 length is 18 residues. Germline CDR1 GTSNPN, CDR2 SVGIG (reference sequence).

Notes on this clone: The sequence runs out 3 residues before the end of the CDR3; the remainder is reconstructed from the germline J gene. The J gene is TRBJ1-1, the V gene TRBV6-1; D possibly corresponds to TRBD1 (5 bases). The CDR3 runs to 13 residues. With 3 bases removed from V and 1 base from J, the gap between germline ends came to 6 bases. CDR1 is MNHNS, CDR2 SASEGT, per germline. CDR3 sequence reads: CASSDRENTEAFF. CDR3 DNA, as far as it was read: TGTGCCAGCAGTGACAGGGAGAACACTGAA.

As concerns this clone: The CDR3 goes on 3 residues after the read ends, and that part is filled in from the germline J gene. V usage is TRBV7-2 and J usage is TRBJ2-7, with D possibly TRBD1 on 6 matching bases. Between the trimmed V and J ends, which lost 6 bases and 0 bases, there was a span of 12 bases. There are 14 residues in the CDR3. CDR1 and CDR2 (germline): SGHTA, FQGNSA. CDR3 DNA (partial): TGTGCCAGCAGGAAAACAGGGAGCTCCTACGAG. It codes for CASRKTGSSYE. The full-length CDR3 reads as CASRKTGSSYEQYF.

Concerning this clone: The missing CDR3 end, 3 residues past where the read stops, is filled in from the germline J gene. The rearrangement links TRBV7-9 to TRBJ1-3, with D possibly TRBD1 on 5 matching bases. CDR1 SEHNR and CDR2 FQNEAQ come from the germline V gene (reference sequence). The ends were cut back, 6 bases at V and 4 bases at J, with 7 bases in the middle. This CDR3 spans 12 amino acids. The CDR3 here is CASSSGGNTIYF. Partial CDR3 DNA: TGTGCCAGCAGTTCAGGGGGAAACACC.

In regard to this clone: The read falls 3 residues short of the CDR3 end, and the missing part is taken from the germline J gene. This chain connects TRBV7-2 to TRBJ2-5; 7 positions agree with TRBD2. Germline lookup yields CDR1 SGHTA and CDR2 FQGNSA. The CDR3 runs to 15 residues. The trim removed 4 bases at V and 2 bases at J, leaving 7 bases unmatched. CDR3 region: CASSSGGRRQETQYF. Partial CDR3 DNA: TGTGCCAGCAGCTCCGGGGGGAGGAGACAAGAGACC.

On this clone: The read ends 3 residues early relative to the CDR3; the germline J gene fills the gap. This chain uses TRBV7-6 with TRBJ2-7, with a possible D match to TRBD2 (5 bases). The CDR3 has 16 residues. Germline assignment: CDR1 SGHVS and CDR2 FNYEAQ. V gave up 5 bases and J gave up 0 bases, with 17 bases separating them. CDR3 loop: CASSQFRGPYSYEQYF. The sequenced CDR3 bases are TGTGCCAGCAGCCAGTTTCGAGGGCCTTACTCCTACGAG.

In regard to this clone: The CDR3 extends 3 residues past the end of the read, so its final part is completed from the germline J gene. J is TRBJ2-3 and V is TRBV14; the match to TRBD2 covers 9 bases. CDR3 length: 16 residues. Germline CDR1 is SGHDN and CDR2 is FVKESK. J was trimmed by 1 base and V by 4 bases; bases with no gene match: 6. Incomplete CDR3 DNA: TGTGCCAGCAGCCGATATAGCGGGGGCGGCACAGATACG. Translated: CASSRYSGGGTDT. The whole CDR3 region reads CASSRYSGGGTDTQYF.

The CDR3 sequence is CASRGDSFYEQYF. The CDR3 DNA, read in part, is TGTGCCAGCAGGGGGGACAGCTTTTACGAG. The chain links TRBV6-2 or TRBV6-3 to TRBJ2-7; 7 positions agree with TRBD1. The read terminates 3 residues before the CDR3 end, so the remaining end is supplied by the germline J gene. Germline V gives CDR1 MNHEY, CDR2 SVGEGT. The CDR3 runs to 13 residues. The junction had 6 bases not matched to a gene; V was cut back by 6 bases and J by 4 bases.

Turning to this clone: The read falls 3 residues short of the CDR3 end, and the missing part is taken from the germline J gene. The chain is built from TRBV27 and TRBJ1-6; no clear D gene. This CDR3 region has 12 residues. CDR1 is MNHEY and CDR2 is SMNVEV in the germline V gene (reference sequence). CDR3 sequence: CASSPGSSALHF. The CDR3 DNA, read in part, is TGTGCCAGCAGTCCCGGTTCTTCTGCC.

CDR3 bases read: TGTGCCAGCATATCAGGGTTAAATGAAAAA. It yields the protein CASISGLNEK. In full, the CDR3 is CASISGLNEKLFF. The chain couples TRBV28 to TRBJ1-4; maybe TRBD1 (5 bases). The CDR3 goes on 3 residues after the read ends, and that part is filled in from the germline J gene. The CDR3 has 13 amino acids. V lost 7 bases to trimming and J lost 5 bases, with 11 bases between them. CDR1 and CDR2 from the germline V gene are MDHEN and SYDVKM.

The CDR3 DNA, read in part, is TGCGCCAGCAGCCTCTCAATGACAGGGAAATTAGTTTCTCGAACTAATGAAAAA. Encoded protein: CASSLSMTGKLVSRTNEK. The full CDR3 protein reads CASSLSMTGKLVSRTNEKLFF. V gene TRBV5-1 combines with J gene TRBJ1-4, with 7 bases lining up with TRBD1. The missing CDR3 end, 3 residues past where the read stops, is filled in from the germline J gene. V shed 4 bases, J shed 1 base, and the junction held 22 bases outside the gene matches. The CDR3 is 21 amino acids. CDR1 and CDR2 from the germline V gene are SGHRS and YFSETQ.

CDR3 in amino acids: CASSLSGRFPDTQYF. CDR3 DNA, as far as it was read: TGCGCCAGCAGCTTAAGCGGGAGGTTCCCAGATACG. J is TRBJ2-3 and V is TRBV5-1, with 9 bases lining up with TRBD2. The read ends 3 residues before the CDR3 terminus; that terminus is restored from the germline J gene. CDR3 size: 15 residues. Germline V gene data show CDR1 as SGHRS and CDR2 as YFSETQ. The V gene end was trimmed by 2 bases and the J gene end by 4 bases; junction bases not matched to a gene: 5.

Comments on this clone: The read ends 3 residues shy of where the CDR3 ends; the end is completed using the germline J gene. V is TRBV29-1 and J is TRBJ2-1; D uncertain. V lost 4 bases and J 3 bases, leaving 13 bases between the germline ends. Germline V gene sequence: CDR1 SQVTM, CDR2 ANQGSEA. The CDR3 is 14 amino acids. The DNA read from the CDR3 is TGCAGCGTTGCAATTGCCGGTTTCTACAATGAG. Translating gives CSVAIAGFYNE. The full CDR3 is CSVAIAGFYNEQFF.

The CDR3 reads CASSQDSETSDSYNEQFF. CDR3 DNA (partial): TGTGCCAGCAGCCAAGATTCAGAGACTAGCGACTCCTACAATGAG. The chain carries TRBV14 and TRBJ2-1, with 8 bases lining up with TRBD2. The CDR3 extends 3 residues past the end of the read, so its final part is completed from the germline J gene. The CDR3 extends over 18 amino acids. Trimming removed 0 bases from V and 0 bases from J; junction bases left unmatched: 7. Germline CDR1 SGHDN, CDR2 FVKESK.

Turning to this clone: Sequencing ends 3 residues short of the CDR3 end; the germline J gene provides the rest. This rearrangement joins TRBV7-2 to TRBJ2-3; TRBD2 agrees at 9 bases. Per the germline V gene, CDR1 is SGHTA and CDR2 is FQGNSA. This CDR3 region has 15 residues. The V and J ends lost 5 bases and 0 bases, in that order; junction bases with no gene match: 3. The chain's CDR3 is CASSRTSVSTDTQYF. Partial CDR3 DNA: TGTGCCAGCAGCCGGACTAGCGTAAGCACAGATACG.

Note on this clone: The CDR3 end falls 3 residues outside the read, so it is completed with the germline J gene. The chain combines TRBV6-1 with TRBJ1-2, with D uncertain. Germline values: CDR1 MNHNS, CDR2 SASEGT. There are 13 residues in the CDR3. This CDR3 reads CASSAASSYDYTF. CDR3 DNA, as far as it was read: TGTGCCAGCAGTGCAGCAAGCTCCTACGAC.

Remarks on this clone: The CDR3 end is not reached by the read, which stops 3 residues before it; the germline J gene fills it in. This chain uses TRBV19 with TRBJ2-1; D not resolved. CDR1 and CDR2 (germline): LNHDA, SQIVND (reference sequence). Trimming took 7 bases from V and 0 from J, leaving 13 bases between them. There are 15 residues in the CDR3. The CDR3 loop reads CASTIGPSSYNEQFF. CDR3 DNA (partial): TGTGCCAGTACAATCGGTCCGAGCTCCTACAATGAG.

Points on this clone: The read terminates 3 residues before the CDR3 end, so the remaining end is supplied by the germline J gene. This sequence joins TRBV6-2 or TRBV6-3 and TRBJ2-3; 7 bases match TRBD1. The germline V gene has CDR1 MNHEY and CDR2 SVGEGT. Trimming at V came to 6 bases and at J to 4 bases, leaving 16 bases not matched to a gene. The CDR3 is 17 amino acids. CDR3 DNA (partial): TGTGCCAGCAGGTTAGTTTCGCCCTGGCAGGGGGCAGATACG. Translating it yields CASRLVSPWQGADT. The full CDR3 is CASRLVSPWQGADTQYF.

The CDR3 protein is CASSPGQGLPLHF. The sequenced part of the CDR3 DNA is TGTGCCAGCAGTCCGGGACAGGGCCTACCC. The gene calls are TRBV7-3 and TRBJ1-6; 9 positions agree with TRBD1. The observed sequence ends 3 residues before the CDR3 terminus, with the missing tail filled in from the germline J gene. The trim removed 6 bases at V and 12 bases at J, leaving 6 bases unmatched. The CDR3 loop spans 13 amino acids. From germline, CDR1 is SGHTA and CDR2 FQGTGA.